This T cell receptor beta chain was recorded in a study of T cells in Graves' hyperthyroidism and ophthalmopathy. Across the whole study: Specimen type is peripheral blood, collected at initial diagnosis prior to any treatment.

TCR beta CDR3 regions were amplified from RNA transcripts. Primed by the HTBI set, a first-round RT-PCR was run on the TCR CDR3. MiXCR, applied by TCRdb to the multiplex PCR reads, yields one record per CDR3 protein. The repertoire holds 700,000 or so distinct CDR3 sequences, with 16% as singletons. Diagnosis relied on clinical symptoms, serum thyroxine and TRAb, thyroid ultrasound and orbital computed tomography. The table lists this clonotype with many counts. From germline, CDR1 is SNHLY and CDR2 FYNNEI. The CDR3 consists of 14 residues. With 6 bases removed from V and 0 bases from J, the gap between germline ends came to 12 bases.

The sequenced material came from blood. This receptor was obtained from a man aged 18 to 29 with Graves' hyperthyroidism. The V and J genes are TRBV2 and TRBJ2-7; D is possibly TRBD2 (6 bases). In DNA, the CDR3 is TGTGCCAGCAGGAGGGACTCCTCCTCCTACGAGCAGTACTTC. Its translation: CASRRDSSSYEQYF.